In this sample, the clone carrying this T cell receptor (beta chain) turned up once. Antigen specificity is unknown. The protocol was immunoSEQ multiplex PCR, while the TCRdb copy is restricted to in-frame clones and leaves out a portion. The sample yields 150,000 to 200,000 clones, roughly 93% seen once. This entry belongs to a study of T cell responses to AZD1222 COVID-19 vaccine. Overall study: Pooling of second doses given at about 4 or about 12 weeks was done. Points from the study as a whole: Seropositivity was recorded at baseline in only five to seven AZD1222 recipients. No day 14 peak samples; only post-peak repertoires were characterized. In the spike-specific TCR repertoire, nearly half reportedly target unmutated variant regions.

This CDR3 spans 15 amino acids. CDR1 is MGHRA and CDR2 is YSYEKL in the germline V gene. The V and J ends lost 3 bases and 3 bases respectively, with 12 bases between them. The rearrangement uses TRBV4-1 and TRBJ2-1, with D maybe TRBD2 (6 bases). The sequence derives from an adult in good health. Sequenced material: peripheral blood, taken on day 0 of AZD1222 vaccination. Written as DNA, the CDR3 is TGCGCCAGCAGCCAGGGTGGGACTTACTACAATGAGCAGTTCTTC. Protein sequence: CASSQGGTYYNEQFF.